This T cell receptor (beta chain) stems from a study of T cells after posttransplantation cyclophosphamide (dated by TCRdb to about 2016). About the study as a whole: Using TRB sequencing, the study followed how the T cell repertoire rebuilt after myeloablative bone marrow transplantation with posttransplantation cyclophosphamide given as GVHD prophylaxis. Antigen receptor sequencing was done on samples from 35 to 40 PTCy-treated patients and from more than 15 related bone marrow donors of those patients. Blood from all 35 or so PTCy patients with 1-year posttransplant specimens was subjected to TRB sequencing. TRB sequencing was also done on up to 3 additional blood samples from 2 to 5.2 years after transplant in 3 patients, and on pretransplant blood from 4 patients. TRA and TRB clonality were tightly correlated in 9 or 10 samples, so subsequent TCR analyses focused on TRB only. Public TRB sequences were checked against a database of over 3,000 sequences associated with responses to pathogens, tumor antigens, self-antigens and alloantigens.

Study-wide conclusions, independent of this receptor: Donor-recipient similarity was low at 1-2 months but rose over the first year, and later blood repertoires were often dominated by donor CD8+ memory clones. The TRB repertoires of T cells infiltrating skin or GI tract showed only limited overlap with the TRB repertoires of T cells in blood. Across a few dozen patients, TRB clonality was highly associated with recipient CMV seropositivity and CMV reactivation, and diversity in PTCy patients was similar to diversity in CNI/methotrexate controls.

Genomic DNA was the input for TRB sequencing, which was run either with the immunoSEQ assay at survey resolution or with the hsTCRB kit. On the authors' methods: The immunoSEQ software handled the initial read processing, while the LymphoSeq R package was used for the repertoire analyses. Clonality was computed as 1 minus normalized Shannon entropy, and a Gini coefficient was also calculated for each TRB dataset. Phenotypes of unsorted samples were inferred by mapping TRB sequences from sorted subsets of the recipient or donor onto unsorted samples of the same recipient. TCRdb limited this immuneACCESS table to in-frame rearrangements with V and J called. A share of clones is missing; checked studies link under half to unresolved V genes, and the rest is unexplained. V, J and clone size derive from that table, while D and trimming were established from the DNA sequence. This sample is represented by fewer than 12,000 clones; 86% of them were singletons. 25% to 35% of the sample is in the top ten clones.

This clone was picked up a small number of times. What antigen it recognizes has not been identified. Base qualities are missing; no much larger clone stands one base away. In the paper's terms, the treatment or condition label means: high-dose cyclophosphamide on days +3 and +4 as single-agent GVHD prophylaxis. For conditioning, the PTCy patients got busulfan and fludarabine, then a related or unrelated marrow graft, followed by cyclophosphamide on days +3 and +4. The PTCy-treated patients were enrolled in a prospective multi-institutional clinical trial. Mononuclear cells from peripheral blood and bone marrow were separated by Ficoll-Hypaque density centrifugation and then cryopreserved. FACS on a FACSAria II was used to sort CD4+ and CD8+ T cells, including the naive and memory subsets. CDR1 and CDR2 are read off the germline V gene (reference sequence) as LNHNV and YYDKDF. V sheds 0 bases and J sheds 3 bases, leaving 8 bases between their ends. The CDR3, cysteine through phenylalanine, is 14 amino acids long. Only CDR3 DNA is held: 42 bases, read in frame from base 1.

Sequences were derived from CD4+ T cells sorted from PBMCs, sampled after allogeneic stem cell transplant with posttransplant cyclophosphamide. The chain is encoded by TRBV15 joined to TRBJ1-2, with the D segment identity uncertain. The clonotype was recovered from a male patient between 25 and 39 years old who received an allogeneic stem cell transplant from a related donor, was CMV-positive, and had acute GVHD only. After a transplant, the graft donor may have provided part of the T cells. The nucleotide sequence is TGTGCCACCAGCAGAGATGGTACAGACTATGGCTACACCTTC. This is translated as CATSRDGTDYGYTF. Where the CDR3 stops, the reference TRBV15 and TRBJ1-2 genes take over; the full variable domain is DAMVIQNPRYQVTQFGKPVTLSCSQTLNHNVMYWYQQKSSQAPKLLFHYYDKDFNNEADTPDNFQSRRPNTSFCFLDIRSPGLGDTAMYLCATSRDGTDYGYTFGSGTRLTVV.